This T cell receptor (beta chain) appears in the sequencing data of a study of cytomegalovirus exposure and HLA in healthy donors. Findings of the study overall: A later analysis revealed that TCR association rates differed between HLA loci, peaking at DRB1 and bottoming out at HLA-C.

PCR employed 60 Vbeta and 13 Jbeta primers. Using immunoSEQ multiplex PCR, the repertoire was profiled, and TCRdb retains in-frame clones only, with some absent. This sample's clone table lists about 39,000 clones. Concerning this clone itself: Its antigen is as yet unknown.

This sequence originates from a woman aged 25 to 39 in good health and CMV-seropositive. Material for sequencing was PBMCs.

CDR3 DNA: TGTGCCAGCAGCACAGAAGCTAACTATGGCTACACCTTC. Protein: CASSTEANYGYTF. The rearrangement joins TRBV2 to TRBJ1-2; D unresolved. CDR3 length: 13 amino acids. Germline CDR1 reads SNHLY; CDR2 reads FYNNEI. V lost 6 bases and J lost 0, with 8 bases in between. Full variable domain (outside the CDR3, taken from reference TRBV2 and TRBJ1-2): EPEVTQTPSHQVTQMGQEVILRCVPISNHLYFYWYRQILGQKVEFLVSFYNNEISEKSEIFDDQFSVERPDGSNFTLKIRSTKLEDSAMYFCASSTEANYGYTFGSGTRLTVV.